The 14 T cell receptor beta chains presented below share a single source sample, sequenced in a study of blood T cell repertoires in COVID-19. Measured with immunoSEQ multiplex PCR; TCRdb has only the in-frame clones, and not every one. The repertoire includes roughly 150,000 clones, roughly 79% of them detected once, and 7% to 9% sits in the top ten. Sequencing input: peripheral blood. These receptor sequences come from a man aged 45 to 65 with active or convalescent COVID-19.

The chain couples TRBV6-5 to TRBJ1-6; perhaps TRBD1 as D (6 bases). V was trimmed by 7 bases and J by 5 bases, leaving 15 bases between them. In germline, CDR1 is MNHEY, CDR2 SVGAGI. There are 15 residues in the CDR3. DNA of the CDR3: TGTGCCAGCATAGGATCAGGGGTCAATAATTCACCCCTCCACTTT. As protein: CASIGSGVNNSPLHF.

V is TRBV11-1 and J is TRBJ2-5, with D possibly matching TRBD2 (5 bases). Per germline, CDR1 SGHAT and CDR2 FQDESV (reference sequence). Trimming removed 5 bases from V and 10 bases from J, with 20 bases in between. The CDR3 length is 14 residues. DNA for the CDR3: TGTGCCAGCAGCCCGGGGATGACCTCTCCGGACCAGTACTTC. It encodes CASSPGMTSPDQYF.

V usage is TRBV27 and J usage is TRBJ1-2, with D maybe TRBD1 (6 bases). Germline-derived CDR1 and CDR2 are MNHEY and SMNVEV (reference sequence). Deletions cut 4 bases from V and 5 bases from J, with 14 bases between. The CDR3 runs to 14 residues. The chain's CDR3 is CASSSSRDMYGYTF. CDR3 nucleotide sequence: TGTGCCAGCAGTTCGTCCCGGGACATGTATGGCTACACCTTC.

This chain joins TRBV4-1 and TRBJ2-7; D may be TRBD1 (6 bases). CDR1 MGHRA and CDR2 YSYEKL come from the germline V gene. The V end lost 3 bases, the J end lost 4 bases, and 16 bases lay between the germline ends. This CDR3 has 15 amino acids. Here the CDR3 DNA reads TGCGCCAGCAGCCAGGTGATTGGGACAAGATACGAGCAGTACTTC. The encoded protein is CASSQVIGTRYEQYF.

This clone was recorded a few times. The V gene is TRBV10-3, the J gene TRBJ1-4, with D possibly matching TRBD1 (6 bases). The germline CDR1 and CDR2 sequences are ENHRY and SYGVKD. V dropped 2 bases and J dropped 4 bases, with 8 bases sitting between them. The CDR3 is made up of 14 amino acids. CDR3 nucleotides: TGTGCCATCAGTGAGGGACAGAGTAATGAAAAACTGTTTTTT. Amino acid sequence: CAISEGQSNEKLFF.

V gene TRBV7-3 combines with J gene TRBJ2-2; TRBD2 matches at 7 bases. J was trimmed by 0 bases and V by 0 bases; bases with no gene match: 1. The CDR3 length is 16 residues. CDR1 and CDR2 (germline): SGHTA, FQGTGA. The CDR3 protein is CASSLTGLANTGELFF. The CDR3 coding sequence is TGTGCCAGCAGCTTAACTGGACTAGCGAACACCGGGGAGCTGTTTTTT.

The sample holds a few counts of this clone. The rearrangement links TRBV11-1 to TRBJ1-1, with D uncertain. Germline V CDR1 and CDR2: SGHAT, FQDESV (reference sequence). The V gene lost 3 bases and the J gene lost 1 base, with 6 bases spanning the gap. The CDR3 totals 13 residues. For the CDR3, the DNA is TGTGCCAGCAGCTTCTCCCCGAACACTGAAGCTTTCTTT. Its translation is CASSFSPNTEAFF. Combining the CDR3 with reference TRBV11-1 and TRBJ1-1 gives the whole variable domain EAEVAQSPRYKITEKSQAVAFWCDPISGHATLYWYRQILGQGPELLVQFQDESVVDDSQLPKDRFSAERLKGVDSTLKIQPAELGDSAMYLCASSFSPNTEAFFGQGTRLTVV.

The rearrangement joins TRBV29-1 to TRBJ2-3; 7 bases align to TRBD1. Germline CDR1 is SQVTM and CDR2 is ANQGSEA. This CDR3 contains 16 residues. Unmatched junction bases numbered 9, after V lost 0 bases and J lost 3 bases. The DNA of the CDR3 is TGCAGCGTTGAAGACCCACAGGGGCGTAGTACAGATACGCAGTATTTT. Translated, it gives CSVEDPQGRSTDTQYF.

The V call is TRBV30, the J call TRBJ1-3; D gene unclear. Per the germline V gene, CDR1 is GTSNPN and CDR2 is SVGIG (reference sequence). The CDR3 sequence is 14 residues long. Trimming removed 3 bases from V and 2 bases from J, with 11 bases in between. CDR3 region: CAWRFREAGNTIYF. The CDR3 DNA reads TGTGCCTGGAGGTTCCGAGAGGCTGGAAACACCATATATTTT.

The V call is TRBV28, the J call TRBJ1-2; no clear D gene. The CDR3 sequence is 11 residues long. Germline V lookup: CDR1 MDHEN, CDR2 SYDVKM. V lost 7 bases and J lost 3, with 6 bases in between. CDR3 in amino acids: CASNVDYGYTF. The CDR3 DNA reads as TGTGCCAGCAATGTAGACTATGGCTACACCTTC.

In DNA, the CDR3 is TGTGCCACCAGTGATTTGACGGGAGGAAGCTACAATGAGCAGTTCTTC. Encoded protein: CATSDLTGGSYNEQFF. The V and J genes are TRBV24-1 and TRBJ2-1; TRBD2 matches 7 bases. Germline trimming cut 0 bases from V and 3 bases from J; bases unmatched to any gene: 4. This CDR3 has 16 amino acids. Germline loops: CDR1 KGHDR, CDR2 SFDVKD.

This clone was seen a handful of times. The V and J genes are TRBV7-2 and TRBJ2-1; D perhaps matches TRBD2 (6 bases). Germline lookup yields CDR1 SGHTA and CDR2 FQGNSA. This CDR3 spans 16 amino acids. Trimming left V 5 bases short and J 6 bases short, with 20 bases between. As DNA, the CDR3 is TGTGCCAGCAGCCCCCCACGGGCGGGACCCATCAATGAGCAGTTCTTC. It codes for CASSPPRAGPINEQFF.

This clone was seen at least ten times. This chain connects TRBV28 to TRBJ1-2; D unclear. The V and J ends lost 2 bases and 3 bases respectively, with 4 bases between them. Germline-derived CDR1 and CDR2 are MDHEN and SYDVKM. The CDR3 is made up of 12 amino acids. CDR3 nucleotide sequence: TGTGCCAGCAGTTTACCGGACTATGGCTACACCTTC. This codes for CASSLPDYGYTF.

The V gene is TRBV7-9, the J gene TRBJ2-1, with D unresolved. CDR3 length: 14 residues. Per germline, CDR1 SEHNR and CDR2 FQNEAQ (reference sequence). V lost 2 bases, J lost 2 bases, and 7 bases lay in between. In nucleotides, the CDR3 is TGTGCCAGCAGCTTAAGAGAGACCTACAATGAGCAGTTCTTC. Amino acid sequence: CASSLRETYNEQFF.